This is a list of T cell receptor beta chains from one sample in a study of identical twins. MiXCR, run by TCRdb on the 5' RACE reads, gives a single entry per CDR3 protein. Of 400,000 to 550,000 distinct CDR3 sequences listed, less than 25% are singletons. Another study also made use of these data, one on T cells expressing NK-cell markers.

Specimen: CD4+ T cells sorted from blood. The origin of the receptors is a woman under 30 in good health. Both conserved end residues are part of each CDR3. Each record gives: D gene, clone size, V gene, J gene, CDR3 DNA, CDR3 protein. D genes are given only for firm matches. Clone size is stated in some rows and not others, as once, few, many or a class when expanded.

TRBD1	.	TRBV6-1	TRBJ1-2	TGTGCCAGCAGTCGACAGGGATTCCGGGAGGATGGCTACACCTTC	CASSRQGFREDGYTF
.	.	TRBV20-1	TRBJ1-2	TGCAGTGCCGACGACCGGGATTATAACTATGGCTACACCTTC	CSADDRDYNYGYTF
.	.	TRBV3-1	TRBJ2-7	TGTGCCAGCAGCCAATCTTCCGAGCAGTACTTC	CASSQSSEQYF
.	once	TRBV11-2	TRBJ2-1	TGTGCCAGCAGCTTAGAATTACGGGGCTCCTACAATGAGCAGTTCTTC	CASSLELRGSYNEQFF
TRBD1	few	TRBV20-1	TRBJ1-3	TGCAGTGCTACCGGGACAGGGGACGCCATATATTTT	CSATGTGDAIYF
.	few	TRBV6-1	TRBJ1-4	TGTGCCAGCAGCCCCCGACGAGGGGATAATGAAAAACTGTTTTTT	CASSPRRGDNEKLFF
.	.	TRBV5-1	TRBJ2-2	TGCGCCAGCAGCGCCCAGGATCCCGGGGAGCTGTTTTTT	CASSAQDPGELFF
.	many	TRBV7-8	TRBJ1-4	TGTGCCAGCAGCTTAAGGTTTCCGGGGGTTGCAACTAATGAAAAACTGTTTTTT	CASSLRFPGVATNEKLFF
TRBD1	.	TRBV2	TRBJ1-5	TGTGCCACCCAAGGGGGGGACAGTAATCAGCCCCAGCATTTT	CATQGGDSNQPQHF
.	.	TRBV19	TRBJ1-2	TGTGCCAGTAGTATAGGGGGTGGCTATGGCTACACCTTC	CASSIGGGYGYTF
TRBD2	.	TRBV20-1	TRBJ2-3	TGCAGTGCTGAACCCCTAGCGGGGGGCACAGATACGCAGTATTTT	CSAEPLAGGTDTQYF
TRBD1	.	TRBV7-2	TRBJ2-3	TGTGCCAGCAGCCCGGCCGACAGGGCCTGGGATACGCAGTATTTT	CASSPADRAWDTQYF
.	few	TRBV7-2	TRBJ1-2	TGTGCCAGCAGCCCCGGGGGGACGCGCTACACCTTC	CASSPGGTRYTF
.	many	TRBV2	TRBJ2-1	TGTGCCAGCAGTGAGCGAGGCGAGCAGTTCTTC	CASSERGEQFF
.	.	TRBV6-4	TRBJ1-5	TGTGCCAGCAGTGACGGAGGGGGGCCCCAGCATTTT	CASSDGGGPQHF
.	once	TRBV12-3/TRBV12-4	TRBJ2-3	TGTGCCAGCAACCCCGGGACGGTTACAGATACGCAGTATTTT	CASNPGTVTDTQYF
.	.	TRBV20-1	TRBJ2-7	TGCAGTGCTAGGGCCGGGACCACCTACGAGCAGTACTTC	CSARAGTTYEQYF
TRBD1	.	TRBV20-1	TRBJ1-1	TGCAGTGCTGGTACAGGGGAATGGATTGAAGCTTTCTTT	CSAGTGEWIEAFF
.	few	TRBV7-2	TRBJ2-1	TGTGCCAGCAGCTCGGGCCCTCTAGTATACAATGAGCAGTTCTTC	CASSSGPLVYNEQFF
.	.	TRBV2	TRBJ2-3	TGTGCCAGCAGTTACTCGCTCATAGATACGCAGTATTTT	CASSYSLIDTQYF
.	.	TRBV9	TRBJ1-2	TGTGCCAGCAGCGCCCGAGTCACGGTACTTAACTATGGCTACACCTTC	CASSARVTVLNYGYTF
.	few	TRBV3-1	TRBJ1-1	TGTGCCAGCAGCCCACAGAGCATGAACACTGAAGCTTTCTTT	CASSPQSMNTEAFF
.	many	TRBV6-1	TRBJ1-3	TGTGCCAGCAGCCTACGGTCGGGAGCTGGAAACACCATATATTTT	CASSLRSGAGNTIYF
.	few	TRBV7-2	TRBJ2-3	TGTGCCAGCAGCTGGAGGGGGGGCTCAAACACAGATACGCAGTATTTT	CASSWRGGSNTDTQYF
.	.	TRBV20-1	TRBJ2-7	TGCAGTGCCAAGAGACAGGCCGTCTCCTACGAGCAGTACTTC	CSAKRQAVSYEQYF
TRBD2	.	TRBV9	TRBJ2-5	TGTGCCAGCAGCGCCCAGACTAGCGGGGTCCAAGAGACCCAGTACTTC	CASSAQTSGVQETQYF
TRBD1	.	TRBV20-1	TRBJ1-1	TGCAGTGCTACCACGGACAGGGACACTGAAGCTTTCTTT	CSATTDRDTEAFF
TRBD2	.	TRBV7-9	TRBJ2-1	TGTGCCAGCTCCACGAGGGGTCAGCGGGAGTGGGACAATGAGCAGTTCTTC	CASSTRGQREWDNEQFF
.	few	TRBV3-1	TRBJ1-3	TGTGCCAGCAGCTTGGGCACCTCGGCCTCTGGAAACACCATATATTTT	CASSLGTSASGNTIYF